Below, 4 T cell receptor beta chains from the same sample are listed, as sequenced in a study of CD8+ T cells in alopecia areata. The sequencing template was cDNA reverse transcribed from extracted RNA. Generated by immunoSEQ multiplex PCR, the TCRdb table keeps only in-frame clones and is missing some. This sample has roughly 150,000 clones; about two thirds occur once, and the top ten carry about 38%. Sequences were obtained from CD8+ T cells sorted from blood. The source is a human donor in good health.

The chain couples TRBV14 to TRBJ2-5; tentatively, D is TRBD2 (6 bases). The germline gives CDR1 SGHDN, CDR2 FVKESK. The CDR3 totals 13 residues. V shed 6 bases and J shed 4 bases, with 12 bases lying between them. CDR3 sequence reads: CASSVGRGETQYF. In nucleotides, the CDR3 is TGTGCCAGCAGTGTCGGGAGAGGAGAGACCCAGTACTTC.

The V gene is TRBV27, the J gene TRBJ1-5, with 7 bases fitting TRBD1. This CDR3 is built from 13 residues. Germline loops: CDR1 MNHEY, CDR2 SMNVEV (reference sequence). With V trimmed by 6 bases and J by 7 bases, 6 bases remained unmatched. The CDR3 nucleotides are TGTGCCAGCAGAGGGGGCCGGGCGCAGCCCCAGCATTTT. The encoded protein is CASRGGRAQPQHF.

The chain joins TRBV11-2 to TRBJ2-7; 8 bases agree with TRBD2. Germline CDR1 reads SGHAT; CDR2 reads FQNNGV. This CDR3 is built from 14 residues. Losses at the gene ends were 3 bases for V and 3 bases for J; bases not matched to a gene: 4. The DNA of the CDR3 is TGTGCCAGCAGCTTGGATACTAGCGGCTACGAGCAGTACTTC. Protein sequence: CASSLDTSGYEQYF. The whole variable domain, filled in from reference TRBV11-2 and TRBJ2-7, reads EAGVAQSPRYKIIEKRQSVAFWCNPISGHATLYWYQQILGQGPKLLIQFQNNGVVDDSQLPKDRFSAERLKGVDSTLKIQPAKLEDSAVYLCASSLDTSGYEQYFGPGTRLTVT.

The CDR3 DNA follows: TGCGCCAGCAGTGGTCAGGGAGGGGGGCCCCAGCATTTT. This codes for CASSGQGGGPQHF. The rearrangement uses TRBV10-2 and TRBJ1-5, with TRBD1 as a possible D gene (6 bases). Germline V gives CDR1 WSHSY, CDR2 SAAADI. The CDR3 is 13 amino acids. With 4 bases removed from V and 9 bases from J, the gap between germline ends came to 13 bases.